This T cell receptor (beta chain) was documented in a study of tumor-infiltrating lymphocytes in primary liver carcinoma (dated by TCRdb to the late 2010s). Background for the entire study: Of the five patients (three men and two women, aged 30 to 69 years), four had hepatocellular carcinoma and one had combined HCC and intrahepatic cholangiocarcinoma. The five patients had tumors staged T1-T3 N0M0, with maximum diameters ranging from about 4.2 to 10 cm. Each sample produced about 3.5 to 7.13 million productive TCRbeta reads, and read depth showed no significant difference between tissue types. A total of 35 or so specimens from 5 patients, comprising about 25 tumor regions, 5 adjacent noncancerous liver tissues and 5 peripheral blood samples, were covered by TCRbeta repertoire sequencing. The study combined TCRbeta repertoire sequencing, expression microarrays and whole-exome sequencing across five regions of each liver tumor, with adjacent normal tissue and blood. The 20 to 30 tumor region samples were profiled with Agilent mRNA microarrays so that TCRbeta repertoire diversity could be related to the local molecular phenotype. Technical replicate repertoires showed high reproducibility, with mean shared-clone rates near 0.89 and correlation coefficients above 0.95.

Comment on this clonotype: The antigen it recognizes is unknown. Relative to the germline gene, one junction end is altered; a read error may explain this.

The CDR3 has 14 amino acids, counting the end cysteine and phenylalanine. Solely the CDR3 DNA is kept, with 42 bases framed from the first base. Per the germline V gene, MNHNS is the CDR1 and SASEGT is the CDR2. Overall study results and their limits: Comparison of CD4+ and CD8+ T cell repertoires was precluded by the use of bulk unsorted samples. Consistent with antigen-driven expansion, pairs of tumor regions showed higher repertoire overlap (mean about 36%) than either tumor-adjacent pairs (approximately 17%) or tumor-blood pairs (about 14%). Only roughly 7-24% of top clones appeared in all five regions of a tumor, which suggests that tumor-infiltrating T cells are spatially heterogeneous. The top 250 clones accounted for a significantly greater share of the repertoire in tumors than in blood (p = 0.039). Only a few patients were included in the study, and the authors note that the findings should be validated in a larger study. Only the TCR beta chain was sequenced, so true repertoire diversity is likely underestimated because unpaired alpha chains were not captured.

Using a constant-region primer and ProtoScript II reverse transcriptase, TCRbeta-specific cDNA was reverse-transcribed from roughly 460 ng total RNA. The TCRbeta libraries were prepared through three rounds of nested multiplex PCR following a slightly modified ARM-PCR procedure. The first two PCR rounds used multiplex TRBV1-TRBV30 forward primers with a Cbeta reverse primer, each for about 10 cycles. Sample barcodes and Illumina adapters were added in a final 25-cycle PCR with Deep VentR polymerase. Before sequencing, amplicons between 200 and 500 bp were purified from gel using a QIAquick gel extraction kit. An Illumina HiSeq 2500 was used to sequence the TCRbeta amplicons, generating 250-bp paired-end reads. The source study handled its data this way. Reads were quality-trimmed with Trimmomatic v0.33, and paired reads were merged with FLASH v1.2.11 to recover full CDR3 sequences. V, D and J germline segments were assigned to the rearranged TCRbeta sequences using MiGEC v1.2.1b. Clonotype statistics and Shannon-Wiener diversity indices were calculated with VDJtools v1.0.0. Except for diversity analysis, only each sample's 250 most abundant clonotypes were used in subsequent analyses to reduce sampling bias. The public sequencing data were trimmed at Q25 with fastp and processed into clonotypes with MiXCR by TCRdb, which kept only in-frame beta chains. Here each entry gathers all rows of one CDR3 protein and keeps the most common genes and DNA. TCRdb, not the authors, supplied the V and J calls. For this sample the table gives approximately 190,000 distinct CDR3 sequences, of which approximately 80% were detected only once. The ten biggest clones cover 15% to 20% of the sample.

Without any cell sorting, total RNA and DNA were extracted together from approximately 20-30 mg of bulk tissue using the AllPrep DNA/RNA mini kit. Surgical resection was performed in China between late 2015 and 2016 on about five patients with histopathologically diagnosed primary liver carcinoma. Patients had chronic HBV infection and were treatment-naive at sampling. Each tumor was sampled at five spatially separated regions: the tumor centre plus the superior, inferior, left-lateral and right-lateral poles. According to histology, viable tumor cells made up more than 80% of every tumor sample. Each fresh piece of tumor and adjacent tissue was cut in two, with one half stored in RNAlater at -80 degrees C and the other half sent for histology.

Material for sequencing was tumor tissue from primary liver carcinoma. This clonotype originated in a man aged 40-49 years with primary liver carcinoma and hepatitis B virus infection. The chain is encoded by TRBV6-1 joined to TRBJ2-4; the D region is possibly TRBD1 or TRBD2, each matching across 6 bases. The DNA sequence follows: TGTGCCAGCAGTGACGGGACTCCTCGGGACATTAAGTACTTC. It codes for CASSDGTPRDIKYF.